One sample yielded the 3 T cell receptor beta chains listed below, sequenced in a study of blood T cell repertoires in COVID-19 (dated by TCRdb to 2020 to 2021). Receptor libraries were prepared by the immunoSEQ multiplex PCR assay. TCRdb retrieved this table from immuneACCESS and kept in-frame rearrangements only. Not all clones are present; in checked studies, unresolved V genes account for under half, and no reason is known for the remainder. Present in this sample are 200,000 to 250,000 clones, approximately 86% of which were seen just once. 3% to 3.5% of the sample lies in the top ten. Sequenced sample: peripheral blood. These receptors were taken from a woman in her thirties who had recovered from COVID-19.

This chain connects TRBV6-4 to TRBJ1-1; 7 nucleotides line up with TRBD1. Germline V gives CDR1 MRHNA, CDR2 SNTAGT. Trimming at V came to 4 bases and at J to 3 bases, leaving 5 bases not matched to a gene. This CDR3 is built from 14 residues. The CDR3 spells CASSASGGDTEAFF. CDR3 in DNA: TGTGCCAGCAGTGCCTCAGGGGGTGACACTGAAGCTTTCTTT.

The V and J genes are TRBV20-1 and TRBJ1-2; D ambiguous. This CDR3 has 11 amino acids. Germline V gives CDR1 DFQATT, CDR2 SNEGSKA (reference sequence). Trimming took 6 bases from V and 7 from J, leaving 12 bases between them. This chain's CDR3 is CSALTAGGYTF. CDR3 nucleotides: TGCAGTGCCTTGACCGCGGGTGGCTACACCTTC.

This chain joins TRBV29-1 and TRBJ1-2; 8 nucleotides align to TRBD1. J gave up 4 bases and V 4 bases, and 5 bases lay outside the gene matches. The CDR3 is 13 residues long. In germline, CDR1 is SQVTM, CDR2 ANQGSEA. For the CDR3, the DNA is TGCAGCGTTGGTGGACAGGGACCCTATGGCTACACCTTC. Translation: CSVGGQGPYGYTF.